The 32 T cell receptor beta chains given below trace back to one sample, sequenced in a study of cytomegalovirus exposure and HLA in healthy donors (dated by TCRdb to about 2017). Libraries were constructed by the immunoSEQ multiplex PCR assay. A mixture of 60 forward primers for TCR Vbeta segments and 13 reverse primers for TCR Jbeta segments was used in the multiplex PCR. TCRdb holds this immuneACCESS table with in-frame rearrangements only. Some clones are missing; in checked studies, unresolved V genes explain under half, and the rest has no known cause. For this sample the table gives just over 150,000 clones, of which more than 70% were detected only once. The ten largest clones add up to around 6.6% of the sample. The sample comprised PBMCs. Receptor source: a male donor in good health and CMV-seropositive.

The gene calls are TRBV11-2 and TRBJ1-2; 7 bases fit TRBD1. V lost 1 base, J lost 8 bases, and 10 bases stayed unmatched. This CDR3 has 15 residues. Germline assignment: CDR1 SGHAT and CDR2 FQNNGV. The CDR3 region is CASSLVRQGAYGYTF. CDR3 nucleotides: TGTGCCAGCAGCTTAGTGAGACAGGGAGCGTACGGCTACACCTTC.

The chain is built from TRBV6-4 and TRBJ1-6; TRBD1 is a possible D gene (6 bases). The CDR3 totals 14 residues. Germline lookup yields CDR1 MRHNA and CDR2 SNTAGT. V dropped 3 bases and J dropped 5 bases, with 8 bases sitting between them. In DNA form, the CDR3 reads TGTGCCAGCAGTGATCGACAGGATAATTCACCCCTCCACTTT. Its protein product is CASSDRQDNSPLHF.

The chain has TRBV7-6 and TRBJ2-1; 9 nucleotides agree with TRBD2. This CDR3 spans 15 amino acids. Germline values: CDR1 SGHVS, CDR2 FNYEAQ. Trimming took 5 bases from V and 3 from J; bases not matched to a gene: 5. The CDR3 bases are TGTGCCAGCAGCCCCAATAGCGGGGGCTACAATGAGCAGTTCTTC. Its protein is CASSPNSGGYNEQFF.

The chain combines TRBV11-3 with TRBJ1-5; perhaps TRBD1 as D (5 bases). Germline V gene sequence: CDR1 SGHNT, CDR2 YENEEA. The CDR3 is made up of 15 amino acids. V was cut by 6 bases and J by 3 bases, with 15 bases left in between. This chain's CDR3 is CASRCTPGPNQPQHF. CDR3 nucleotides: TGTGCCAGCAGATGCACCCCAGGGCCCAATCAGCCCCAGCATTTT.

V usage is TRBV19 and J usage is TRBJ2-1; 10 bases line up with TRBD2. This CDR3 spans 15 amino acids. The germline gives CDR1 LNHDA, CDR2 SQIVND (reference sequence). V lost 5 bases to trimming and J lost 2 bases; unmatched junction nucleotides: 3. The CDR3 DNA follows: TGTGCCAGTAGTTTGGGGACTAGCGCCTACAATGAGCAGTTCTTC. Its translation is CASSLGTSAYNEQFF. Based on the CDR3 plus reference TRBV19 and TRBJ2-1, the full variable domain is DGGITQSPKYLFRKEGQNVTLSCEQNLNHDAMYWYRQDPGQGLRLIYYSQIVNDFQKGDIAEGYSVSREKKESFPLTVTSAQKNPTAFYLCASSLGTSAYNEQFFGPGTRLTVL.

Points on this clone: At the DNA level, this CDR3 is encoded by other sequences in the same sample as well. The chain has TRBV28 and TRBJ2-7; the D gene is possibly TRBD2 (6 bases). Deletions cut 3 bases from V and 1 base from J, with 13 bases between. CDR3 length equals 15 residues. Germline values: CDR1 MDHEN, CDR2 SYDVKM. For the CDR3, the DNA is TGTGCCAGCAGTTTCGGGCTAGCGAGTTCCTACGAGCAGTACTTC. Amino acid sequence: CASSFGLASSYEQYF.

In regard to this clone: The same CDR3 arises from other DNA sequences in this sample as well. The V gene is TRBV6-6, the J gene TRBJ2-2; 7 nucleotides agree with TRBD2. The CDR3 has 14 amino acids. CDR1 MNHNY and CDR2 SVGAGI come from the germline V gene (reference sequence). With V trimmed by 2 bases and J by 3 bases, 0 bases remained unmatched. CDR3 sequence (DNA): TGTGCCAGCAGTTACCGGGGGGACACCGGGGAGCTGTTTTTT. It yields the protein CASSYRGDTGELFF.

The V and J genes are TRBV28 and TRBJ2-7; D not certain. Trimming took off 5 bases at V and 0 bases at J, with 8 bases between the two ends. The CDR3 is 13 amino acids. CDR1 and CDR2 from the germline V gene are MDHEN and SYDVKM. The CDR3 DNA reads TGTGCCAGCAGTAAACGGGTCTCCTACGAGCAGTACTTC. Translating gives CASSKRVSYEQYF.

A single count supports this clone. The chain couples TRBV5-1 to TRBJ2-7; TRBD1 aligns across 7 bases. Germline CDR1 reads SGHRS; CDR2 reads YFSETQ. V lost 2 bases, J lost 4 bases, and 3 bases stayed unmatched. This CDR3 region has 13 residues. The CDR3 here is CASSFGTEYEQYF. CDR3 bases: TGCGCCAGCAGCTTCGGGACAGAGTACGAGCAGTACTTC.

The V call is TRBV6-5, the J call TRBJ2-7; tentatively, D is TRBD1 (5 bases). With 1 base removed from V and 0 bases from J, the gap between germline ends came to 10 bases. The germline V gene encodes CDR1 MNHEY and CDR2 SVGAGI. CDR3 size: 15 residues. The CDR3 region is CASSYWGRTSYEQYF. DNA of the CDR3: TGTGCCAGCAGTTACTGGGGCAGGACCTCCTACGAGCAGTACTTC.

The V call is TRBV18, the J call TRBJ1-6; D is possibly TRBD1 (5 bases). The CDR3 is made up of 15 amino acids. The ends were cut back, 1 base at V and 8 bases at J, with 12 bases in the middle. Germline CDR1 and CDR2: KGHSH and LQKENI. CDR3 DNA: TGTGCCAGCTCACCACTTTCCAGGGAGGATTCACCCCTCCACTTT. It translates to CASSPLSREDSPLHF.

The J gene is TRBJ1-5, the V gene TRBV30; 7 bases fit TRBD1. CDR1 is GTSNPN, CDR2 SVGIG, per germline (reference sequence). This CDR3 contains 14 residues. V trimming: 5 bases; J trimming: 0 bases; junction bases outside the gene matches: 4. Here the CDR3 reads CAWGAGGSNQPQHF. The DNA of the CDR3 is TGTGCCTGGGGGGCAGGGGGTAGCAATCAGCCCCAGCATTTT.

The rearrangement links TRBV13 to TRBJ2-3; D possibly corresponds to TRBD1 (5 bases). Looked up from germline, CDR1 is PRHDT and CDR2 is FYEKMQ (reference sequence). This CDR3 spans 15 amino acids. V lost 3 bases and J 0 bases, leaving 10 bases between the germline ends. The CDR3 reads CASSLGPGSTDTQYF. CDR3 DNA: TGTGCCAGCAGCTTGGGGCCTGGCAGCACAGATACGCAGTATTTT.

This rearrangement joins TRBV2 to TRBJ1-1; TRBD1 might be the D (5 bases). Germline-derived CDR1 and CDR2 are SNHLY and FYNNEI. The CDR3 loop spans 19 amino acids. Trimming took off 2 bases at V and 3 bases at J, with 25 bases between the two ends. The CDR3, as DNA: TGTGCCAGCAGTGAACGGTTGGAGGGTGGGGCCCTTCGGGACACTGAAGCTTTCTTT. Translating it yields CASSERLEGGALRDTEAFF.

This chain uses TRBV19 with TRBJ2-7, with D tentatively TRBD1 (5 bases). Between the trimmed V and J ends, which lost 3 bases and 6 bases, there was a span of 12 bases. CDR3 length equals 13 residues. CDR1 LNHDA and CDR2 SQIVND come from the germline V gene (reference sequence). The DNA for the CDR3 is TGTGCCAGTAGTATCGACAGAGAGACCGAGCAGTACTTC. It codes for CASSIDRETEQYF. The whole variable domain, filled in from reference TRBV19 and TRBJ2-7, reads DGGITQSPKYLFRKEGQNVTLSCEQNLNHDAMYWYRQDPGQGLRLIYYSQIVNDFQKGDIAEGYSVSREKKESFPLTVTSAQKNPTAFYLCASSIDRETEQYFGPGTRLTVT.

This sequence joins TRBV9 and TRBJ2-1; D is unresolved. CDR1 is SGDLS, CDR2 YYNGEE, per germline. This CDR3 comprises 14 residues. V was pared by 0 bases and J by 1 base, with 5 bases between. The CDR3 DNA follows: TGTGCCAGCAGCGTAGAACTGTCCTACAATGAGCAGTTCTTC. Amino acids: CASSVELSYNEQFF.

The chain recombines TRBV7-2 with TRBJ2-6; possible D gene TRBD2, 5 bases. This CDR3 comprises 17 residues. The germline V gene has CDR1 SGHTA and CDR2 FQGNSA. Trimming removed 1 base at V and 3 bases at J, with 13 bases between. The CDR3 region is CASSLVFRGDGANVLTF. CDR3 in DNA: TGTGCCAGCAGCTTAGTGTTCCGGGGAGATGGGGCCAACGTCCTGACTTTC.

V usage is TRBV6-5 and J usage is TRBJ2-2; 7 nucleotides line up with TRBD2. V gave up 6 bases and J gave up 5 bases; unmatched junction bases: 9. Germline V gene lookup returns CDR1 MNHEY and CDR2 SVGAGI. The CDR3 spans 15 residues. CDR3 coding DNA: TGTGCCAGCAGAAGCGGGATAGGAGGAACCGGGGAGCTGTTTTTT. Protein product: CASRSGIGGTGELFF.

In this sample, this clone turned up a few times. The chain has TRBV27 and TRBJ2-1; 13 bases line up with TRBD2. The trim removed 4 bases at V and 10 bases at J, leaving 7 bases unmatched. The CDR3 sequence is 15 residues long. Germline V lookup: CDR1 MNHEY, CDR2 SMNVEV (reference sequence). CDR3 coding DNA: TGTGCCAGCAGTTCGACTAGCGGGAGGAGGTTCGAGCAGTTCTTC. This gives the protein CASSSTSGRRFEQFF.

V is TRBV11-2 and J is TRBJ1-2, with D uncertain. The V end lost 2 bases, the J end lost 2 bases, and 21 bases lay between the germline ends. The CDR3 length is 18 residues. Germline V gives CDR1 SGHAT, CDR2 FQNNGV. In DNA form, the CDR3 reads TGTGCCAGCAGCTTATTTGGAGGCTCGCACGCAGCGAACTATGGCTACACCTTC. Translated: CASSLFGGSHAANYGYTF.

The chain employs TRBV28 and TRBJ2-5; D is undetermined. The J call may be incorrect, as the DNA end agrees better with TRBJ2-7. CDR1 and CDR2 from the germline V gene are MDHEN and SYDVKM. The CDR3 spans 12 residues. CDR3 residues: CASSSPGYEQYF. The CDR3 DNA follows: TGTGCCAGCAGTTCACCAGGCTACGAGCAGTACTTC.

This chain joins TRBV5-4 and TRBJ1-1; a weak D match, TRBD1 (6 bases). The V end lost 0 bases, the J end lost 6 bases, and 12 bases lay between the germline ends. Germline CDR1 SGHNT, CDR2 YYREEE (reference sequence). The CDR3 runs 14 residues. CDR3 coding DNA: TGTGCCAGCAGCTTGGCTAGGGGGATGGCTGAAGCTTTCTTT. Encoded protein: CASSLARGMAEAFF.

The CDR3 sequence: CASGGDTLETQYF. CDR3 bases: TGTGCCAGCGGAGGGGATACCCTAGAGACCCAGTACTTC. This sequence joins TRBV5-5 and TRBJ2-5; tentative D call: TRBD2 (6 bases). CDR1 SGHKS and CDR2 YYEKEE come from the germline V gene (reference sequence). This CDR3 spans 13 amino acids. Trimming removed 7 bases from V and 4 bases from J, with 14 bases in between.

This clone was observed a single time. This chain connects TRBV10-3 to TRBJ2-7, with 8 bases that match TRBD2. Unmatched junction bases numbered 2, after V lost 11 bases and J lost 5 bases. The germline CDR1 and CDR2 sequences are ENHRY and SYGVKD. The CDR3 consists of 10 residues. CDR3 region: CAAGGHEQYF. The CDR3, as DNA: TGTGCCGCGGGAGGTCACGAGCAGTACTTC.

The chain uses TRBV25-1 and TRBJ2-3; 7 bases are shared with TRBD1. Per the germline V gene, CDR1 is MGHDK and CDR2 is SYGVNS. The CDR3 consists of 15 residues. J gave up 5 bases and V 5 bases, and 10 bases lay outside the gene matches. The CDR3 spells CASSPRQGRGDTQYF. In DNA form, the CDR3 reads TGTGCCAGCAGTCCCCGACAGGGTCGGGGAGATACGCAGTATTTT.

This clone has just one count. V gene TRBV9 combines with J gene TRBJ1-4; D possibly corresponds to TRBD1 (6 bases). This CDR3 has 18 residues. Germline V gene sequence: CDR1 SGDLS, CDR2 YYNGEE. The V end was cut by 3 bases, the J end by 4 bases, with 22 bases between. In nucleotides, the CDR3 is TGTGCCAGCAGCGGTAGTTTTGCAGGGGAGAAGGTTAATGAAAAACTGTTTTTT. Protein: CASSGSFAGEKVNEKLFF.

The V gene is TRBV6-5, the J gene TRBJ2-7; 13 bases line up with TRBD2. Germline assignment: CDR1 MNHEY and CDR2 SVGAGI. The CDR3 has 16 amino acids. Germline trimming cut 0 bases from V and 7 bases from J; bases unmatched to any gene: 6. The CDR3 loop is CASSYSLGLAGREQYF. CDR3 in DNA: TGTGCCAGCAGTTACTCTTTGGGACTAGCGGGAAGGGAGCAGTACTTC.

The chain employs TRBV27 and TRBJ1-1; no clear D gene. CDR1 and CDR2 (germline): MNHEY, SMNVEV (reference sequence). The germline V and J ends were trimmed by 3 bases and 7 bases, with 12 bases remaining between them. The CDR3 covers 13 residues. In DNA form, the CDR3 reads TGTGCCAGCAGTTTGACACAATCCCTTGAAGCTTTCTTT. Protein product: CASSLTQSLEAFF.

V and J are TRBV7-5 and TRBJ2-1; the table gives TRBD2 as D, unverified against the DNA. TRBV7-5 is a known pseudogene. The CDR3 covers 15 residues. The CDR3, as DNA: TGTGCCAGAAGTCATGAGGGACTAGCGATGAATGAGCAGTTCTTC. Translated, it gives CARSHEGLAMNEQFF.

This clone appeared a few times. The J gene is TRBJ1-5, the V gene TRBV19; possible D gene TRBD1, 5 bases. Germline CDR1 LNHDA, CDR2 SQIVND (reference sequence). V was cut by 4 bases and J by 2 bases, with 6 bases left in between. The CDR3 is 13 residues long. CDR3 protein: CASSKGRNQPQHF. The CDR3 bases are TGTGCCAGTAGTAAGGGGCGCAATCAGCCCCAGCATTTT.

Written as DNA, the CDR3 is TGTGCCAGCAGCCCAGAGCGACAGATCACCGGGGAGCTGTTTTTT. Translating it yields CASSPERQITGELFF. V gene TRBV7-9 combines with J gene TRBJ2-2, with D possibly TRBD1 on 5 matching bases. This CDR3 spans 15 amino acids. The V gene's germline CDR1 is SEHNR and CDR2 FQNEAQ (reference sequence). V was shortened by 5 bases and J by 4 bases, with 14 bases between the two germline ends.

The CDR3 sequence: CASSGGPPYEQYF. The CDR3 nucleotides read TGTGCCAGCAGCGGGGGCCCTCCGTACGAGCAGTACTTC. The chain has TRBV7-8 and TRBJ2-7, with D maybe TRBD1 (6 bases). There are 13 residues in the CDR3. V was cut by 5 bases and J by 4 bases, with 12 bases left in between. Per germline, CDR1 SGHVS and CDR2 FQNEAQ.